This paragraph reports one TCR beta chain. This clonotype was seen repeatedly, ten times or more. No antigen is known for it. No much larger clone exists at a distance of one base, and base qualities are not known. The library was prepared using RT-PCR. Sequencing was carried out with a NextSeq 550. The raw public data were reprocessed by TCRdb itself: fastp quality trimming at Q25, MiXCR clonotype calling, in-frame beta chains only. Identical CDR3 protein sequences are pooled into one entry, listed with their most common genes and DNA. Here the sample has under 200,000 distinct CDR3 sequences; approximately 28% occur a single time. The ten largest clonotypes hold roughly 3.2% of the sample. The CDR3 contains 13 residues, cysteine and phenylalanine counted. The DNA shown is the 39-base CDR3, in frame from base 1. Trimming at the junction amounts to 1 base on V and 0 bases on J, and the germline ends lie 3 bases apart.

These data belong to a study of patients and donors after allogeneic stem cell transplantation (dated by TCRdb to the early 2020s). The sequenced material came from blood, either unsorted or a sorted T cell fraction (not recorded which). This receptor chain uses TRBV12-3 or TRBV12-4 and TRBJ1-1, with no confidently assigned D gene. This sequence originates from a human donor who was either an allogeneic HSCT recipient or a stem cell or donor lymphocyte infusion donor (not recorded which). It is not recorded whose cells these are; they may come from a transplant donor. The CDR3 region reads CASSLVVNTEAFF. The DNA sequence follows: TGTGCCAGCAGTTTAGTAGTGAACACTGAAGCTTTCTTT.